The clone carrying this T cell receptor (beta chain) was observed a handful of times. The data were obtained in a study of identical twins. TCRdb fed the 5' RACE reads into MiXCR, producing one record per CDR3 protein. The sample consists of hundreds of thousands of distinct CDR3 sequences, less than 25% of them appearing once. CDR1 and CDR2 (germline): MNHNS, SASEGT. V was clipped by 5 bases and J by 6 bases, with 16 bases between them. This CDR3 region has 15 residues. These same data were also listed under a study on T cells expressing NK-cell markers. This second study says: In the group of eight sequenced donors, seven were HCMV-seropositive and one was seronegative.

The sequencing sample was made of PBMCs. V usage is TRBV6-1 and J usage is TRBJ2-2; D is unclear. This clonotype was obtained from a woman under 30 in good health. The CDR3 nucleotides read TGTGCCAGCAGTCTTACCGAGACGCCCTCCGGGGAGCTGTTTTTT. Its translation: CASSLTETPSGELFF.